One sample yielded the 16 T cell receptor beta chains listed below, sequenced in a study of regulatory T cells in long-lasting Graves disease. Building of the TCR beta libraries involved iRepertoire HTBI primers and Arm-PCR of CDR3 regions. One entry per CDR3 protein, called by TCRdb with MiXCR from the multiplex PCR reads. This table holds hundreds of thousands of distinct CDR3 sequences, approximately 16% found once. Time point defined: newly diagnosed GD, antithyroid drugs for less than 3 months. Preparation of the TCR library used RNA extracted from PBMCs. These data were also reused for a study on T cells in Graves' hyperthyroidism and ophthalmopathy.

The source material was peripheral blood mononuclear cells (PBMCs), sampled at new diagnosis, from a patient treated with antithyroid drugs. The receptor set was obtained from a man aged 35 to 55 with Graves disease.

The chain links TRBV3-1 to TRBJ2-7; 11 nucleotides align to TRBD1. Germline CDR1 and CDR2: LGHDT and YNNKEL (reference sequence). CDR3 length equals 16 residues. With 4 bases clipped from V and 6 bases from J, the junction kept 11 bases outside the gene matches. The CDR3 bases are TGTGCCAGCAGCCCAATTTCCGGGACAGGGGGTTTCGAGCAGTACTTC. It is translated as CASSPISGTGGFEQYF.

This clonotype was recorded many times. The chain combines TRBV6-1 with TRBJ2-7; weak D call: TRBD1 (6 bases). The CDR3 extends over 13 amino acids. CDR1 and CDR2 (germline): MNHNS, SASEGT. Trimming shortened V by 6 bases and J by 3 bases, and 12 bases separated the two germline ends. The CDR3 DNA follows: TGTGCCAGCAGGGAACAGGGCAGCTACGAGCAGTACTTC. This codes for CASREQGSYEQYF.

The gene calls are TRBV7-9 and TRBJ2-7; TRBD1 matches 7 bases. The CDR3 has 11 amino acids. V shed 8 bases and J 6 bases; nucleotides not matched to a gene: 4. Germline lookup yields CDR1 SEHNR and CDR2 FQNEAQ (reference sequence). CDR3 bases: TGTGCCAGCGCCCAGGGGGTCGAGCAGTACTTC. The encoded protein is CASAQGVEQYF. The complete variable domain, with remaining parts taken from reference TRBV7-9 and TRBJ2-7, reads DTGVSQNPRHKITKRGQNVTFRCDPISEHNRLYWYRQTLGQGPEFLTYFQNEAQLEKSRLLSDRFSAERPKGSFSTLEIQRTEQGDSAMYLCASAQGVEQYFGPGTRLTVT.

At least ten counts were recorded for this clonotype. CDR3 protein: CASSQGTGTGFYEQYF. In DNA, the CDR3 is TGCGCCAGCAGCCAAGGAACCGGGACAGGGTTCTACGAGCAGTACTTC. The rearrangement links TRBV4-1 to TRBJ2-7; 9 bases agree with TRBD1. V dropped 1 base and J dropped 3; count of bases not matched to a gene: 7. Germline V gives CDR1 MGHRA, CDR2 YSYEKL. There are 16 residues in the CDR3.

This clonotype was seen a handful of times. This sequence joins TRBV12-3 or TRBV12-4 and TRBJ2-7, with TRBD1 matching 8 bases. V lost 6 bases to trimming and J lost 1 base; unmatched junction nucleotides: 8. CDR3 size: 15 residues. DNA of the CDR3: TGTGCCAGCAGCACTGGGACAGGCTTGTCCTACGAGCAGTACTTC. It translates to CASSTGTGLSYEQYF.

At least ten counts were recorded for this clonotype. The J gene is TRBJ2-4, the V gene TRBV28; the match to TRBD1 covers 7 bases. CDR1 and CDR2 (germline): MDHEN, SYDVKM. The CDR3 is 16 amino acids. V was clipped by 3 bases and J by 5 bases; unmatched bases: 10. CDR3 DNA sequence: TGTGCCAGCAGTTTGGGTGGGACAGCTGTCCAAAACATTCAGTACTTC. Encoded protein: CASSLGGTAVQNIQYF.

This clonotype was recorded at least ten times. The chain employs TRBV2 and TRBJ1-1, with D perhaps matching TRBD1 (5 bases). Germline CDR1 reads SNHLY; CDR2 reads FYNNEI. Trimming pared 6 bases from V and 1 base from J, leaving 12 bases between. The CDR3 runs 14 residues. CDR3 in amino acids: CASSIMGQNTEAFF. In DNA form, the CDR3 reads TGTGCCAGCAGCATAATGGGGCAGAACACTGAAGCTTTCTTT.

In the case of this clonotype: A much larger clone differs from this one at a single base, so this may be a read error. The CDR3 does not end in the conserved phenylalanine or tryptophan, so this is likely a read error. This rearrangement joins TRBV12-3 or TRBV12-4 to TRBJ2-1; D perhaps matches TRBD1 (6 bases). This CDR3 is 14 amino acids long. V shed 1 base and J shed 4 bases, with 8 bases lying between them. The DNA of the CDR3 is TGTGCCAGCAGTTTAGTACAGGGATACAATGAGCAGTTCTCC. Protein product: CASSLVQGYNEQFS.

Comments on this clonotype: This likely reflects a read error, since a far larger clone is one base away. The gene calls are TRBV18 and TRBJ2-1, with 9 bases aligning to TRBD1. This CDR3 region has 12 residues. The germline gives CDR1 KGHSH, CDR2 LQKENI. CDR3 bases: TGTGCCAGCTCAGACAGGGGGAATGGGCAGTTCTTC. Amino acid sequence: CASSDRGNGQFF.

Regarding this clonotype: This may be a read error: a much more frequent sequence differs by one nucleotide. The conserved closing phenylalanine or tryptophan is absent in this CDR3, likely reflecting a read error. The chain recombines TRBV28 with TRBJ2-1, with a tentative D call TRBD2 (5 bases). The V and J ends lost 5 bases and 9 bases respectively, with 14 bases between them. Germline assignment: CDR1 MDHEN and CDR2 SYDVKM. CDR3 length: 13 amino acids. The CDR3 DNA sequence: TGTGCCAGCAGTGGCCCTTCCCGGGGTGAGCAGTTCCTC. This sequence encodes CASSGPSRGEQFL.

This clonotype was seen at least ten times. The chain is built from TRBV24-1 and TRBJ2-3; TRBD1 or TRBD2 may be the D gene (5 bases each). Trimming pared 4 bases from V and 2 bases from J, leaving 9 bases between. CDR3 length: 14 residues. Per the germline V gene, CDR1 is KGHDR and CDR2 is SFDVKD. Written as DNA, the CDR3 is TGTGCCACCAGTGACGGGGACCACACAGATACGCAGTATTTT. Translating gives CATSDGDHTDTQYF.

This clonotype has a handful of counts. V usage is TRBV7-2 and J usage is TRBJ2-2, with 9 bases that match TRBD2. Germline V gene lookup returns CDR1 SGHTA and CDR2 FQGNSA. The V gene end was trimmed by 1 base and the J gene end by 4 bases; junction bases not matched to a gene: 13. The CDR3 is 19 amino acids. The CDR3 spells CASSLGTLAGRQGTGELFF. The CDR3 DNA reads TGTGCCAGCAGCTTAGGCACTCTAGCGGGGCGGCAGGGCACCGGGGAGCTGTTTTTT. Based on the CDR3 plus reference TRBV7-2 and TRBJ2-2, the full variable domain is GAGVSQSPSNKVTEKGKDVELRCDPISGHTALYWYRQSLGQGLEFLIYFQGNSAPDKSGLPSDRFSAERTGGSVSTLTIQRTQQEDSAVYLCASSLGTLAGRQGTGELFFGEGSRLTVL.

This clonotype was counted at least ten times. V gene TRBV12-3 or TRBV12-4 combines with J gene TRBJ1-1; D might be TRBD1 (6 bases). This CDR3 region has 16 residues. V lost 1 base and J lost 5, with 17 bases in between. The CDR3 nucleotides read TGTGCCAGCAGTTTAGATACAGGGACGATGGGTACTGAAGCTTTCTTT. Translation gives CASSLDTGTMGTEAFF.

Comment on this clonotype: A read error is possible here, since a much larger clone lies one base away. The chain carries TRBV3-1 and TRBJ1-1; TRBD1 aligns across 7 bases. Losses at the gene ends were 5 bases for V and 6 bases for J; bases not matched to a gene: 12. Looked up from germline, CDR1 is LGHDT and CDR2 is YNNKEL (reference sequence). The CDR3 is made up of 15 amino acids. CDR3 coding DNA: TGTGCCAGCAGCTTTGGGACAGTACCTTTTGCTGAAGCTTTCTTT. Translated: CASSFGTVPFAEAFF.

The V gene is TRBV5-1, the J gene TRBJ1-2; a weak D match, TRBD1 (5 bases). V dropped 4 bases and J dropped 5 bases, with 12 bases sitting between them. From germline, CDR1 is SGHRS and CDR2 YFSETQ. The CDR3 is 13 amino acids. DNA of the CDR3: TGCGCCAGCAGCCCCGGGACGGAGTATGGCTACACCTTC. Its protein is CASSPGTEYGYTF.

This clonotype came up many times. V usage is TRBV18 and J usage is TRBJ1-2; D may be TRBD1 (5 bases). V lost 3 bases and J lost 1, with 9 bases in between. The length of the CDR3 is 14 residues. The germline CDR1 and CDR2 sequences are KGHSH and LQKENI. Here the CDR3 DNA reads TGTGCCAGCTCACCGATGGGGGTTAACTATGGCTACACCTTC. This codes for CASSPMGVNYGYTF. Together with reference TRBV18 and TRBJ1-2, the CDR3 gives the full variable domain: NAGVMQNPRHLVRRRGQEARLRCSPMKGHSHVYWYRQLPEEGLKFMVYLQKENIIDESGMPKERFSAEFPKEGPSILRIQQVVRGDSAAYFCASSPMGVNYGYTFGSGTRLTVV.